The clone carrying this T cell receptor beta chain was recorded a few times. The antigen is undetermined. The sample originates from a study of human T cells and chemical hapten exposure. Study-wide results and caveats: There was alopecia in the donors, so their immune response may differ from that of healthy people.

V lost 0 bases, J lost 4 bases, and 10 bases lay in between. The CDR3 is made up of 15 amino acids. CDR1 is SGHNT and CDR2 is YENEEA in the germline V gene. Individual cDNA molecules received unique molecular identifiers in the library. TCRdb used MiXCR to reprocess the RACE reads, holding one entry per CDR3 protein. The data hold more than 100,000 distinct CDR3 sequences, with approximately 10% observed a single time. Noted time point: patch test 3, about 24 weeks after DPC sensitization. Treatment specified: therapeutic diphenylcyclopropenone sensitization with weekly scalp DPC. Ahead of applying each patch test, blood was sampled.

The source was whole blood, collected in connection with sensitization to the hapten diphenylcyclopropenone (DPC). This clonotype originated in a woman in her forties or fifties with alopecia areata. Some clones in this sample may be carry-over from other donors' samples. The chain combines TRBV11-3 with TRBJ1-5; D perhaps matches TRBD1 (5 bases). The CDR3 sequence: CASSLETAMNQPQHF. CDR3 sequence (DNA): TGTGCCAGCAGCTTAGAGACAGCCATGAATCAGCCCCAGCATTTT.